A single sample is the source of the 21 T cell receptor beta chains below, sequenced in a study of blood T cells in healthy people across ages. The second PCR ran about 6 to 12 cycles with a sample-barcoded 5' primer and J-beta primers. Via MiXCR, TCRdb re-called the 5' RACE reads, giving one row per CDR3 protein. The sample carries around 1,600,000 distinct CDR3 sequences, approximately 43% recorded once. The sequenced sample consisted of blood. The receptors come from a woman under 30 in good health.

The chain uses TRBV3-1 and TRBJ2-3; D could derive from TRBD1 or TRBD2 (5 bases each). Germline CDR1 and CDR2: LGHDT and YNNKEL (reference sequence). The CDR3 has 15 amino acids. With 1 base removed from V and 10 bases from J, the gap between germline ends came to 18 bases. DNA of the CDR3: TGTGCCAGCAGCCAAGGGGTCCGGGACCAGGGTTCGCAGTATTTT. As protein: CASSQGVRDQGSQYF.

In its sample, this clonotype was seen a few times. The genes are TRBV20-1 and TRBJ2-1; perhaps TRBD2 as D (5 bases). The CDR3 runs 13 residues. Germline V lookup: CDR1 DFQATT, CDR2 SNEGSKA (reference sequence). Trimming stripped 5 bases from V and 4 bases from J, with 12 bases between. For the CDR3, the DNA is TGCAGTGCTGGACTGGACTCATACAATGAGCAGTTCTTC. It specifies CSAGLDSYNEQFF.

The chain couples TRBV20-1 to TRBJ2-7; 8 nucleotides align to TRBD2. TRBJ2-4 matches the DNA end more closely, so the J call is doubtful. Germline V CDR1 and CDR2: DFQATT, SNEGSKA (reference sequence). The CDR3 contains 15 residues. CDR3 nucleotide sequence: TGCAGTGTCCCGTTAGCGGGGCTTGGCAAAAACATTCAGTACTTC. Its translation is CSVPLAGLGKNIQYF.

Written as DNA, the CDR3 is TGTGCTAGGGTGACTGGGCCTAGTGGCTACACCTTC. Amino acids: CARVTGPSGYTF. The chain couples TRBV12-5 to TRBJ1-2; D gene ambiguous. CDR3 length equals 12 residues. V gave up 9 bases and J gave up 7 bases, with 15 bases separating them. Germline CDR1 and CDR2: LGHNT and FRNRAP.

The chain combines TRBV30 with TRBJ2-6; TRBD1 is a possible D gene (5 bases). CDR1 is GTSNPN, CDR2 SVGIG, per germline (reference sequence). The CDR3 consists of 13 residues. Trimming took off 1 base at V and 4 bases at J, with 5 bases between the two ends. DNA of the CDR3: TGTGCCTGGAGTGCAGGGGGGGCCAACGTCCTGACTTTC. It translates to CAWSAGGANVLTF.

This chain uses TRBV7-6 with TRBJ2-1, with D tentatively TRBD2 (6 bases). The V gene lost 1 base and the J gene lost 10 bases, with 11 bases spanning the gap. CDR1 is SGHVS and CDR2 is FNYEAQ in the germline V gene. The CDR3 covers 13 residues. The CDR3 reads CASSLGGTPEQFF. CDR3 nucleotide sequence: TGTGCCAGCAGCTTAGGTGGGACTCCAGAGCAGTTCTTC. The variable domain in full, with the rest retrieved from reference TRBV7-6 and TRBJ2-1, is GAGVSQSPRYKVTKRGQDVALRCDPISGHVSLYWYRQALGQGPEFLTYFNYEAQQDKSGLPNDRFSAERPEGSISTLTIQRTEQRDSAMYRCASSLGGTPEQFFGPGTRLTVL.

This clonotype was observed a handful of times. The J gene is TRBJ1-2, the V gene TRBV11-2; D unresolved. Trimming took 5 bases from V and 1 from J, leaving 11 bases between them. Germline V lookup: CDR1 SGHAT, CDR2 FQNNGV. This CDR3 comprises 14 residues. The CDR3, as DNA: TGTGCCAGCAGCGCGGGCTCGAATAACTATGGCTACACCTTC. Translation: CASSAGSNNYGYTF. The whole variable domain, filled in from reference TRBV11-2 and TRBJ1-2, reads EAGVAQSPRYKIIEKRQSVAFWCNPISGHATLYWYQQILGQGPKLLIQFQNNGVVDDSQLPKDRFSAERLKGVDSTLKIQPAKLEDSAVYLCASSAGSNNYGYTFGSGTRLTVV.

This clonotype was seen only a few times. The chain recombines TRBV7-2 with TRBJ2-5, with 7 bases identical to TRBD2. CDR3 length equals 15 residues. V lost 5 bases, J lost 1 base, and 7 bases stayed unmatched. The V gene's germline CDR1 is SGHTA and CDR2 FQGNSA. The CDR3 sequence is CASSNLGGVQETQYF. The CDR3 DNA reads TGTGCCAGCAGCAACCTTGGGGGGGTCCAAGAGACCCAGTACTTC. Together with reference TRBV7-2 and TRBJ2-5, the CDR3 gives the full variable domain: GAGVSQSPSNKVTEKGKDVELRCDPISGHTALYWYRQSLGQGLEFLIYFQGNSAPDKSGLPSDRFSAERTGGSVSTLTIQRTQQEDSAVYLCASSNLGGVQETQYFGPGTRLLVL.

The chain recombines TRBV5-1 with TRBJ2-7, with D uncertain. The end of the DNA fits TRBJ2-5 better, so the J call may be wrong. Germline loops: CDR1 SGHRS, CDR2 YFSETQ. This CDR3 comprises 13 residues. The chain's CDR3 is CASSFTTAETQYF. In nucleotides, the CDR3 is TGCGCCAGCAGCTTTACCACAGCGGAGACCCAGTACTTC.

The genes are TRBV2 and TRBJ2-2; D is ambiguous. The CDR3 length is 13 residues. Germline V gene lookup returns CDR1 SNHLY and CDR2 FYNNEI. Trimming removed 9 bases from V and 1 base from J, with 9 bases in between. The CDR3 DNA follows: TGTGCCAGTAGGGCAGGGAACACCGGGGAGCTGTTTTTT. Translated: CASRAGNTGELFF.

The chain combines TRBV27 with TRBJ1-2; 10 nucleotides agree with TRBD1. Unmatched junction bases numbered 9, after V lost 1 base and J lost 7 bases. Germline-derived CDR1 and CDR2 are MNHEY and SMNVEV (reference sequence). The length of the CDR3 is 16 residues. The CDR3 protein is CASSLLGTGATFGYTF. The CDR3 nucleotides read TGTGCCAGCAGTTTATTAGGGACAGGGGCCACGTTTGGCTACACCTTC.

This clonotype has only one observation. The chain links TRBV4-3 to TRBJ2-1; 7 bases map to TRBD2. The germline V gene encodes CDR1 LGHNA and CDR2 YSLEER. CDR3 length equals 15 residues. V trimming: 4 bases; J trimming: 8 bases; junction bases outside the gene matches: 11. CDR3 sequence: CASSLGLLAGYEQFF. The CDR3 DNA follows: TGCGCCAGCAGCCTAGGGTTGTTAGCGGGTTATGAGCAGTTCTTC.

The chain employs TRBV13 and TRBJ1-6; D is ambiguous. The CDR3 has 15 residues. Trimming left V 5 bases short and J 8 bases short, with 16 bases between. From germline, CDR1 is PRHDT and CDR2 FYEKMQ (reference sequence). CDR3 nucleotides: TGTGCCAGCAGCCCTACCTCGGGTTTGGATTCACCCCTCCACTTT. Translation gives CASSPTSGLDSPLHF.

This clonotype was seen just once. CDR3: CASREAGTGIEAFF. CDR3 nucleotides: TGTGCCAGCAGGGAGGCCGGGACAGGGATTGAAGCTTTCTTT. This chain uses TRBV6-1 with TRBJ1-1, with 9 bases aligning to TRBD1. This CDR3 region has 14 residues. The trim removed 6 bases at V and 7 bases at J, leaving 9 bases unmatched. Germline V gene sequence: CDR1 MNHNS, CDR2 SASEGT.

The chain has TRBV4-1 and TRBJ2-3; D ambiguous. Germline V lookup: CDR1 MGHRA, CDR2 YSYEKL. CDR3 size: 17 residues. The V end lost 0 bases, the J end lost 2 bases, and 15 bases lay between the germline ends. The CDR3: CASSQDLSGRITDTQYF. The DNA of the CDR3 is TGCGCCAGCAGCCAAGACCTGTCGGGTCGAATCACAGATACGCAGTATTTT.

The chain is built from TRBV20-1 and TRBJ1-2; D remains unclear. This CDR3 is 13 amino acids long. The V end lost 1 base, the J end lost 4 bases, and 10 bases lay between the germline ends. Germline V gene data show CDR1 as DFQATT and CDR2 as SNEGSKA (reference sequence). The CDR3 spells CSARGAQLYGYTF. The CDR3 region has the DNA TGCAGTGCTAGAGGTGCACAACTCTATGGCTACACCTTC.

This chain links TRBV27 with TRBJ2-1; possibly TRBD1 or TRBD2 for D (5 bases each). Trimming took off 0 bases at V and 8 bases at J, with 23 bases between the two ends. CDR1 MNHEY and CDR2 SMNVEV come from the germline V gene (reference sequence). The CDR3 consists of 18 residues. CDR3 bases: TGTGCCAGCAGTTTATCCGGCAGGGCACTAGTGGGCTTCGATGAGCAGTTCTTC. Translation gives CASSLSGRALVGFDEQFF.

This clonotype was picked up a small number of times. The chain recombines TRBV5-1 with TRBJ2-1; 12 nucleotides agree with TRBD2. The germline V gene has CDR1 SGHRS and CDR2 YFSETQ. Germline trimming cut 0 bases from V and 12 bases from J; bases unmatched to any gene: 7. The CDR3 spans 15 residues. The CDR3 here is CASSLAAEGLAGQFF. Written as DNA, the CDR3 is TGCGCCAGCAGCTTGGCCGCTGAGGGACTAGCGGGGCAGTTCTTC.

Only a few counts were recorded for this clonotype. This chain's CDR3 is CASSPNLPRDRGQTYNEQFF. The CDR3 DNA sequence: TGTGCCAGCAGTCCCAACCTACCACGGGACAGGGGCCAAACCTACAATGAGCAGTTCTTC. The chain links TRBV28 to TRBJ2-1, with 10 nucleotides matching TRBD1. Trimming at V came to 5 bases and at J to 2 bases, leaving 18 bases not matched to a gene. Germline loops: CDR1 MDHEN, CDR2 SYDVKM. This CDR3 has 20 residues. Together with reference TRBV28 and TRBJ2-1, the CDR3 gives the full variable domain: DVKVTQSSRYLVKRTGEKVFLECVQDMDHENMFWYRQDPGLGLRLIYFSYDVKMKEKGDIPEGYSVSREKKERFSLILESASTNQTSMYLCASSPNLPRDRGQTYNEQFFGPGTRLTVL.

This clonotype was observed a handful of times. The chain has TRBV7-9 and TRBJ1-1; D ambiguous. From germline, CDR1 is SEHNR and CDR2 FQNEAQ (reference sequence). Trimming stripped 5 bases from V and 4 bases from J, with 11 bases between. CDR3 length equals 13 residues. CDR3 sequence: CASSLAQSTEAFF. As DNA, the CDR3 is TGTGCCAGCAGCCTCGCTCAGAGCACTGAAGCTTTCTTT.

The table lists this clonotype with a few counts. J is TRBJ2-7 and V is TRBV7-2, with D hard to call. From germline, CDR1 is SGHTA and CDR2 FQGNSA. The V end was cut by 2 bases, the J end by 5 bases, with 13 bases between. The CDR3 is 14 amino acids. CDR3 in DNA: TGTGCCAGCAGCTTATTTGCCTCTACCCACGAGCAGTACTTC. Protein sequence: CASSLFASTHEQYF.